This T cell receptor (beta chain) came from a study of cytomegalovirus exposure and HLA in healthy donors. To note about this clone: Antigen specificity is unknown.

Regarding the study as a whole: Confirmation in vitro established that three CMV-associated chains were specific for CMV antigens. The authors enumerated around 150 TCR beta chains as linked to cytomegalovirus.

This CDR3 comprises 15 residues. The germline V gene encodes CDR1 SNHLY and CDR2 FYNNEI. The V end lost 0 bases, the J end lost 1 base, and 9 bases lay between the germline ends. Data came from immunoSEQ multiplex PCR; TCRdb stores just in-frame clones and leaves some out. This table holds 200,000 to 300,000 clones, approximately 83% found once. The V gene is TRBV2, the J gene TRBJ1-1; D remains unclear. Sample: PBMCs. The sequence came from a young woman in good health and CMV-seropositive. The CDR3 sequence: CASSEAVSGNTEAFF. DNA for the CDR3: TGTGCCAGCAGTGAAGCTGTATCCGGGAACACTGAAGCTTTCTTT.